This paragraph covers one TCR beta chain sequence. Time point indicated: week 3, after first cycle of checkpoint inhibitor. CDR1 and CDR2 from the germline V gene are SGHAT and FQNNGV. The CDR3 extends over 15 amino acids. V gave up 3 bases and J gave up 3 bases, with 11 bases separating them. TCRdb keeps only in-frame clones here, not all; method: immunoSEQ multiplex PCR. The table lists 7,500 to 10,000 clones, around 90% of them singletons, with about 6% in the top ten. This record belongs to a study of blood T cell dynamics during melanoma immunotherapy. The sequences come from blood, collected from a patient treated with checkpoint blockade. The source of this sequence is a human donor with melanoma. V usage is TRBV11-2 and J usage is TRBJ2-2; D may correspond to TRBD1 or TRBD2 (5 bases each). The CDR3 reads CASSLGQGHTGELFF. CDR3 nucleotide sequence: TGTGCCAGCAGCTTGGGCCAGGGACACACCGGGGAGCTGTTTTTT.